This T cell receptor (beta chain) was documented in a study of T-cell reconstitution after alpha-beta-depleted transplantation in children (dated by TCRdb to the mid-2010s). For context, the study as a whole: The study quantitatively tracked T-cell immune reconstitution after TCRalphabeta/CD19-depleted allogeneic hematopoietic cell transplantation in children using TCR repertoire profiling.

CDR1 and CDR2, looked up from the germline V gene (reference sequence), are DFQATT and SNEGSKA. The CDR3 sequence holds 14 residues, the cysteine and phenylalanine included. Only the CDR3 part of the read is kept: 42 bases, read in frame from the first base. V is pruned by 6 bases and J by 4 bases, leaving 8 bases of the junction without a gene match. This clonotype was seen a few times. It lacks a known antigen. Base-call qualities are not available, and no considerably larger clone is one nucleotide away. The library was built by means of PCR. Data came from an Illumina HiSeq 2500. TCR libraries were prepared with molecular barcoding, using unique molecular identifiers to normalize TCRbeta repertoire quantification. The public sequencing data were trimmed at Q25 with fastp and processed into clonotypes with MiXCR by TCRdb, which kept only in-frame beta chains. CDR3 protein duplicates are merged, each entry listing the most common genes and DNA. A total of a few hundred thousand distinct CDR3 sequences appear in this sample, approximately 11% of them only once. The top ten hold approximately 5% of the sample.

Source: PBMCs from the stem cell graft donor, taken from the stem cell graft. The rearranged segments are TRBV20-1 and TRBJ1-5; the junction holds 8 bases that match TRBD1. This clonotype was obtained from a human donor who donated a stem cell graft to a child with acute myeloid leukemia. CDR3 protein: CSAQQGARNQPQHF. Read as DNA, the sequence is TGCAGTGCCCAGCAGGGGGCAAGGAATCAGCCCCAGCATTTT.